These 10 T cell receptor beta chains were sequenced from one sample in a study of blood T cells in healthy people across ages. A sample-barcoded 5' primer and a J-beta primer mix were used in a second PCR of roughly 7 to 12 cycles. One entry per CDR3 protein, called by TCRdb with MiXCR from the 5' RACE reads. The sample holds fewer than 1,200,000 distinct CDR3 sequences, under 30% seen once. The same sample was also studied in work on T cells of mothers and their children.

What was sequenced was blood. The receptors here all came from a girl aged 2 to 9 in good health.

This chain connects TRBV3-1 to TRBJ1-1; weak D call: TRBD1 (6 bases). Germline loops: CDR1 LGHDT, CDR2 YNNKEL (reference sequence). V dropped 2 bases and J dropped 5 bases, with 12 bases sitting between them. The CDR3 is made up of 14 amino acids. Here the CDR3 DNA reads TGTGCCAGCAGCCAAAAGGGGGGGGGGACTGAAGCTTTCTTT. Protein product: CASSQKGGGTEAFF.

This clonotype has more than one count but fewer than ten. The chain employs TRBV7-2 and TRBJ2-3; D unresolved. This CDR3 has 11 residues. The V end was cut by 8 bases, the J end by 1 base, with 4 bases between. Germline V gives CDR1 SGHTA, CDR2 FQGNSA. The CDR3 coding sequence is TGTGCCAGCGGTCGCACAGATACGCAGTATTTT. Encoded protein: CASGRTDTQYF.

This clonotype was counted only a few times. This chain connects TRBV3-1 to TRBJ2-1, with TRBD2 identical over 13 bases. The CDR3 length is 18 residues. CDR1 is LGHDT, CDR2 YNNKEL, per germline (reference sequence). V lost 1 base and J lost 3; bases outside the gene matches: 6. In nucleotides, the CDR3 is TGTGCCAGCAGCCAAGGACTAGCGGGAGGAATCTTCTACAATGAGCAGTTCTTC. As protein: CASSQGLAGGIFYNEQFF.

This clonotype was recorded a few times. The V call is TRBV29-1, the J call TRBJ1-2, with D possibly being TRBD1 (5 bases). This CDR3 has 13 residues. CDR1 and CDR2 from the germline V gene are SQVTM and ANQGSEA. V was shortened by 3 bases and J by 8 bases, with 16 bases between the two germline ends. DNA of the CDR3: TGCAGCGTTGATTCGGGGACGTCGGAGGGCTACACCTTC. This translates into CSVDSGTSEGYTF.

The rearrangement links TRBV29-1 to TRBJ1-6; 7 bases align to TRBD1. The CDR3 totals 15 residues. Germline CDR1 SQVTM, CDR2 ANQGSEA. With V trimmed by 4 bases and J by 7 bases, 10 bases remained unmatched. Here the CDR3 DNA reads TGCAGCGTTGCCGAGACAGGGAATTGGAATTCACCCCTCCACTTT. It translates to CSVAETGNWNSPLHF.

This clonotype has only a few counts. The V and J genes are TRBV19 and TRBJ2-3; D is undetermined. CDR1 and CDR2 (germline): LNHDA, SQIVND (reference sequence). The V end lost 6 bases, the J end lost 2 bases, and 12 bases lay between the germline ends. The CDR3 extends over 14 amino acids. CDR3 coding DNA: TGTGCCAGTAGCACCCGGTTCTTCACAGATACGCAGTATTTT. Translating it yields CASSTRFFTDTQYF.

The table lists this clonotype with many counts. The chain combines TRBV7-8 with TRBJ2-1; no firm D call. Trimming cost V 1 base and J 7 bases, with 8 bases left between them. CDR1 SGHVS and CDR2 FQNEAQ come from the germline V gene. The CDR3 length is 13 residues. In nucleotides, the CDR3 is TGTGCCAGCAGCTTAGAAAGGTTAAATGAGCAGTTCTTC. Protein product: CASSLERLNEQFF.

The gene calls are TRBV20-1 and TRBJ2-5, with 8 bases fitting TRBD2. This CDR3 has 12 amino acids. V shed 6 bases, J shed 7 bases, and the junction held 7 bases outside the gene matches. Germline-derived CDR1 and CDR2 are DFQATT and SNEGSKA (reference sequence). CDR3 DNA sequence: TGCAGTGCCCTCGGGGGGGACCCGACCCAGTACTTC. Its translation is CSALGGDPTQYF.

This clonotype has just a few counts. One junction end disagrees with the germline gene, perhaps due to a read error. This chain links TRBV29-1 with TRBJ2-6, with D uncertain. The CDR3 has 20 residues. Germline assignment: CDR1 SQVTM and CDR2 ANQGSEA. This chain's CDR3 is CSVEDRAQYDAFSGANVLTF. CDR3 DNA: TGCAGCGTCGAAGATCGGGCCCAGTATGATGCCTTCTCTGGGGCCAACGTCCTGACTTTC.

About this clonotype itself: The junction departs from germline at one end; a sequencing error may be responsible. CDR3 loop: CASNTGNEQLF. CDR3 sequence (DNA): TGTGCCAGCAACACAGGGAATGAGCAGCTCTTC. The rearrangement uses TRBV2 and TRBJ2-1, with D possibly matching TRBD1 (6 bases). The CDR3 is made up of 11 amino acids. CDR1 and CDR2 (germline): SNHLY, FYNNEI.